The clone carrying this T cell receptor beta chain ranks as medium-sized. From germline, CDR1 is MNHNS and CDR2 SASEGT. The CDR3 totals 15 residues. This sample is part of a study of immune characterization of retroperitoneal liposarcoma. TCRdb analysed the PCR reads with MiXCR anew, one entry per CDR3 protein. Here the sample spans approximately 11,000 distinct CDR3 sequences, about 30% being singletons. The chain couples TRBV6-1 to TRBJ2-1; 8 positions match TRBD2. The J call may be faulty, since TRBJ2-7 better matches the DNA end. The origin of this receptor is a male donor with retroperitoneal liposarcoma. Sequenced input: tumor tissue. CDR3 in DNA: TGTGCCAGCAGCTCTACTAGCGGAGCCTCCTACGAGCAGTACTTC. It encodes CASSSTSGASYEQYF.